Below are 24 T cell receptor beta chains sequenced from a single sample in a study of cytomegalovirus exposure and HLA in healthy donors (dated by TCRdb to 2017 to 2019). Receptor libraries were prepared by the immunoSEQ multiplex PCR assay. The multiplex PCR relied on a mix of 60 forward primers for TCR Vbeta segments and 13 reverse primers for TCR Jbeta segments. This is the immuneACCESS table as TCRdb keeps it, with only in-frame sequences that have V and J called. A part of the clones is gone; compared with another copy, unresolved V genes explain less than half, and the rest is unexplained. This sample's listing comprises 150,000 or so clones. The biggest ten clones account for 1.3% of the sample. Sequencing was carried out using PBMCs. These receptors came from a woman aged 60-75 years in good health and CMV-seronegative.

The chain employs TRBV5-1 and TRBJ2-3, with 13 positions matching TRBD2. The CDR3 has 15 amino acids. Germline CDR1 reads SGHRS; CDR2 reads YFSETQ. V lost 4 bases to trimming and J lost 10 bases; unmatched junction nucleotides: 9. The CDR3 reads CASSPRTSGSFAQYF. CDR3 DNA sequence: TGCGCCAGCAGCCCCCGGACTAGCGGGAGTTTCGCGCAGTATTTT.

This rearrangement joins TRBV9 to TRBJ2-1; the match to TRBD2 covers 8 bases. V gave up 4 bases and J gave up 8 bases; unmatched junction bases: 17. The CDR3 is 17 residues long. Germline V gene sequence: CDR1 SGDLS, CDR2 YYNGEE. The CDR3 spells CASSLRSGLDLSDEQFF. CDR3 coding DNA: TGTGCCAGCAGCTTACGATCGGGACTAGATCTATCGGATGAGCAGTTCTTC.

The chain combines TRBV7-3 with TRBJ2-5; the D gene is possibly TRBD2 (7 bases). Trimming took off 6 bases at V and 5 bases at J, with 19 bases between the two ends. The CDR3 spans 15 residues. The V gene's germline CDR1 is SGHTA and CDR2 FQGTGA. The CDR3 DNA follows: TGTGCCAGCAGTTTACTGGGGGGGGCCGGGGAGACCCAGTACTTC. This encodes CASSLLGGAGETQYF.

The V and J genes are TRBV7-2 and TRBJ2-1, with TRBD2 as a possible D gene (6 bases). From germline, CDR1 is SGHTA and CDR2 FQGNSA. Deletions cut 2 bases from V and 16 bases from J, with 12 bases between. The CDR3 spans 11 residues. The CDR3 is CASSLYRELFF. The CDR3 region has the DNA TGTGCCAGCAGCTTATACCGGGAGTTATTCTTC.

The rearrangement links TRBV7-8 to TRBJ1-5; D perhaps matches TRBD1 (6 bases). The CDR3 runs to 14 residues. The germline V gene encodes CDR1 SGHVS and CDR2 FQNEAQ. Between the trimmed V and J ends, which lost 1 base and 5 bases, there was a span of 9 bases. CDR3 loop: CASSLGAGDQPQHF. The CDR3 DNA sequence: TGTGCCAGCAGCTTAGGGGCAGGGGATCAGCCCCAGCATTTT.

The CDR3 region has the DNA TGCAGTGCTAACAGGGATGAAGGCTACACCTTC. Its protein product is CSANRDEGYTF. The V call is TRBV20-1, the J call TRBJ1-2, with D possibly matching TRBD1 (6 bases). The V end lost 4 bases, the J end lost 8 bases, and 11 bases lay between the germline ends. The CDR3 has 11 amino acids. The germline CDR1 and CDR2 sequences are DFQATT and SNEGSKA (reference sequence).

V is TRBV13 and J is TRBJ2-7; D uncertain. From germline, CDR1 is PRHDT and CDR2 FYEKMQ (reference sequence). The CDR3 consists of 14 residues. The ends were cut back, 5 bases at V and 0 bases at J, with 11 bases in the middle. The CDR3 here is CASSVDAYSYEQYF. The CDR3 bases are TGTGCCAGCAGCGTAGACGCCTACTCCTACGAGCAGTACTTC.

V is TRBV7-9 and J is TRBJ1-2; D gene uncertain. The CDR3 consists of 14 residues. From germline, CDR1 is SEHNR and CDR2 FQNEAQ (reference sequence). Trimming shortened V by 2 bases and J by 3 bases, and 10 bases separated the two germline ends. The chain's CDR3 is CASSLNQAYYGYTF. CDR3 DNA: TGTGCCAGCAGCTTAAATCAGGCCTACTATGGCTACACCTTC.

The chain joins TRBV9 to TRBJ1-2; TRBD1 matches 7 bases. Per germline, CDR1 SGDLS and CDR2 YYNGEE. V lost 2 bases and J lost 4; bases outside the gene matches: 8. The CDR3 length is 15 residues. The CDR3 spells CASSVETGFGYGYTF. CDR3 coding DNA: TGTGCCAGCAGCGTCGAGACAGGGTTTGGCTATGGCTACACCTTC. The full variable domain, with the rest looked up from reference TRBV9 and TRBJ1-2, is DSGVTQTPKHLITATGQRVTLRCSPRSGDLSVYWYQQSLDQGLQFLIQYYNGEERAKGNILERFSAQQFPDLHSELNLSSLELGDSALYFCASSVETGFGYGYTFGSGTRLTVV.

The chain combines TRBV7-8 with TRBJ1-2, with 7 bases that match TRBD1. Germline V gives CDR1 SGHVS, CDR2 FQNEAQ. There are 13 residues in the CDR3. V lost 5 bases to trimming and J lost 3 bases; unmatched junction nucleotides: 3. As DNA, the CDR3 is TGTGCCAGCAGCAAGGGGGCAGACTATGGCTACACCTTC. It encodes CASSKGADYGYTF.

V is TRBV7-8 and J is TRBJ2-2, with D possibly matching TRBD2 (6 bases). Per germline, CDR1 SGHVS and CDR2 FQNEAQ. V gave up 3 bases and J gave up 8 bases, with 22 bases separating them. The CDR3 has 17 residues. CDR3 nucleotide sequence: TGTGCCAGCAGCTTCCCCCTCGGCGGGGTAGGACGGGGGGAGCTGTTTTTT. Translating gives CASSFPLGGVGRGELFF.

The chain uses TRBV5-1 and TRBJ2-1, with 9 positions matching TRBD2. J lost 9 bases, V lost 1 base, and 8 bases had no gene match. Germline CDR1 reads SGHRS; CDR2 reads YFSETQ. This CDR3 is built from 15 residues. The CDR3 reads CASSLWGLADGEQFF. The CDR3 coding sequence is TGCGCCAGCAGCTTGTGGGGACTAGCAGATGGTGAGCAGTTCTTC.

The V call is TRBV25-1, the J call TRBJ2-5, with 9 positions matching TRBD1. Germline CDR1 is MGHDK and CDR2 is SYGVNS. The J segment lost 5 bases and the V segment lost 5 bases, leaving 3 bases of the junction unmatched. The CDR3 consists of 13 residues. The CDR3, as DNA: TGTGCCAGCAGTACAGGGGGCTACGAGACCCAGTACTTC. Amino acids: CASSTGGYETQYF.

V and J are TRBV7-9 and TRBJ2-1, with 10 bases matching TRBD2. The CDR3 has 15 residues. With 6 bases clipped from V and 9 bases from J, the junction kept 11 bases outside the gene matches. Germline V gives CDR1 SEHNR, CDR2 FQNEAQ (reference sequence). The CDR3 DNA reads as TGTGCCAGCAGATCGCCAGCGGGAGGGGTCGCTGAGCAGTTCTTC. As protein: CASRSPAGGVAEQFF.

V gene TRBV19 combines with J gene TRBJ2-3, with 8 bases fitting TRBD2. The V gene end was trimmed by 7 bases and the J gene end by 0 bases; junction bases not matched to a gene: 9. The CDR3 spans 16 residues. The germline gives CDR1 LNHDA, CDR2 SQIVND (reference sequence). CDR3 protein: CASTQRASGSTDTQYF. As DNA, the CDR3 is TGTGCCAGTACCCAGAGGGCTAGCGGGAGCACAGATACGCAGTATTTT. Full variable domain (outside the CDR3, taken from reference TRBV19 and TRBJ2-3): DGGITQSPKYLFRKEGQNVTLSCEQNLNHDAMYWYRQDPGQGLRLIYYSQIVNDFQKGDIAEGYSVSREKKESFPLTVTSAQKNPTAFYLCASTQRASGSTDTQYFGPGTRLTVL.

The chain couples TRBV29-1 to TRBJ2-7, with D perhaps matching TRBD1 (6 bases). Germline CDR1 reads SQVTM; CDR2 reads ANQGSEA. CDR3 size: 12 residues. V lost 8 bases, J lost 2 bases, and 13 bases lay in between. The CDR3 sequence: CSYRDIAYEQYF. For the CDR3, the DNA is TGCAGCTACCGGGACATAGCCTACGAGCAGTACTTC.

V gene TRBV2 combines with J gene TRBJ1-2, with a tentative D call TRBD1 (5 bases). The CDR3 loop spans 13 amino acids. The germline gives CDR1 SNHLY, CDR2 FYNNEI. Trimming took off 3 bases at V and 6 bases at J, with 11 bases between the two ends. CDR3: CASSDRQGNGYTF. CDR3 sequence (DNA): TGTGCCAGCAGTGACCGGCAGGGTAATGGCTACACCTTC.

Concerning this clone itself: Other DNA sequences in the sample encode the same CDR3. The chain recombines TRBV6-5 with TRBJ2-5; D not certain. The CDR3 has 14 residues. Trimming pared 3 bases from V and 2 bases from J, leaving 10 bases between. From germline, CDR1 is MNHEY and CDR2 SVGAGI. CDR3 sequence reads: CASSYRYSQETQYF. The CDR3, as DNA: TGTGCCAGCAGTTATAGATATTCTCAAGAGACCCAGTACTTC.

The rearrangement uses TRBV2 and TRBJ1-5; 7 positions agree with TRBD1. CDR1 and CDR2 from the germline V gene are SNHLY and FYNNEI. Trimming removed 7 bases from V and 3 bases from J; junction bases left unmatched: 6. The CDR3 runs to 14 residues. Here the CDR3 reads CASTGQEINQPQHF. The CDR3 DNA reads TGTGCCAGCACCGGACAGGAGATCAATCAGCCCCAGCATTTT. The full variable domain, in which reference TRBV2 and TRBJ1-5 provide the parts outside the CDR3, is EPEVTQTPSHQVTQMGQEVILRCVPISNHLYFYWYRQILGQKVEFLVSFYNNEISEKSEIFDDQFSVERPDGSNFTLKIRSTKLEDSAMYFCASTGQEINQPQHFGDGTRLSIL.

Here the CDR3 reads CSVGTGSDTQYF. CDR3 nucleotide sequence: TGCAGCGTAGGGACAGGCTCAGATACGCAGTATTTT. The gene calls are TRBV29-1 and TRBJ2-3; 8 bases fit TRBD1. CDR3 length: 12 residues. CDR1 SQVTM and CDR2 ANQGSEA come from the germline V gene. J gave up 4 bases and V 6 bases, and 3 bases lay outside the gene matches.

The V call is TRBV2, the J call TRBJ2-5, with TRBD2 matching over 7 bases. After removal of 8 bases from V and 5 bases from J, the junction contained 8 bases not matched to a gene. Germline V gives CDR1 SNHLY, CDR2 FYNNEI. CDR3 length: 13 residues. The CDR3, as DNA: TGTGCCAGCCGTTACACCGGGGGGGAGACCCAGTACTTC. Translating gives CASRYTGGETQYF.

This chain joins TRBV19 and TRBJ1-1; TRBD1 is a possible D gene (5 bases). CDR3 length equals 16 residues. V was pared by 3 bases and J by 1 base, with 15 bases between. Germline-derived CDR1 and CDR2 are LNHDA and SQIVND (reference sequence). CDR3 protein: CASSIVGGEGNTEAFF. For the CDR3, the DNA is TGTGCCAGTAGTATCGTCGGAGGGGAAGGGAACACTGAAGCTTTCTTT. Variable domain in full (rest from reference TRBV19 and TRBJ1-1): DGGITQSPKYLFRKEGQNVTLSCEQNLNHDAMYWYRQDPGQGLRLIYYSQIVNDFQKGDIAEGYSVSREKKESFPLTVTSAQKNPTAFYLCASSIVGGEGNTEAFFGQGTRLTVV.

The rearrangement joins TRBV27 to TRBJ2-7; no reliable D call. Trimming stripped 0 bases from V and 2 bases from J, with 17 bases between. CDR3 length equals 17 residues. In germline, CDR1 is MNHEY, CDR2 SMNVEV (reference sequence). CDR3 sequence: CASSLSPLNNLPYEQYF. The CDR3 bases are TGTGCCAGCAGTTTATCCCCCCTAAATAACCTCCCCTACGAGCAGTACTTC.

The chain joins TRBV11-2 to TRBJ2-2; 9 bases align to TRBD2. Germline lookup yields CDR1 SGHAT and CDR2 FQNNGV. The CDR3 consists of 16 residues. With V trimmed by 5 bases and J by 3 bases, 7 bases remained unmatched. CDR3: CASSLLAGEDTGELFF. The CDR3, as DNA: TGTGCCAGCAGCCTATTAGCGGGAGAAGACACCGGGGAGCTGTTTTTT.